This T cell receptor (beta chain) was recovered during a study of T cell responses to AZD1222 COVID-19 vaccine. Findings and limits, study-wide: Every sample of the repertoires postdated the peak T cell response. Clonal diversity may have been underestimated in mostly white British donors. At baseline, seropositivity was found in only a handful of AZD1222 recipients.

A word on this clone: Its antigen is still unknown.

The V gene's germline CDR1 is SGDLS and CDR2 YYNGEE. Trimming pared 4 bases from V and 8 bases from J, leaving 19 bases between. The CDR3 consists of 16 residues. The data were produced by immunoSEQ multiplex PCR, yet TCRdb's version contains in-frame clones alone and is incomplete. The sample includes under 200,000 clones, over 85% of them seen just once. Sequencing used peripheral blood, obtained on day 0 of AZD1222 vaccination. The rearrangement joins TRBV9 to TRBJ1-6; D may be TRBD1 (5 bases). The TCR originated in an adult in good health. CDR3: CASSSGATLSDSPLHF. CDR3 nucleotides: TGTGCCAGCAGCTCTGGGGCTACATTAAGCGATTCACCCCTCCACTTT.